These 28 T cell receptor beta chains came from one sample sequenced in a study of CD8 T cells in Susac syndrome (dated by TCRdb to the late 2010s). The protocol used for the library was the immunoSEQ multiplex PCR assay. RNA was extracted with the RNeasy kit and 0.5 to 1 ug was reverse transcribed using random hexamers. In TCRdb, the public reads were trimmed at Q25 with fastp and aligned with MiXCR, with productive beta chains retained. Rows are unified per CDR3 protein, each entry keeping the most common DNA and genes. The sample profile shows roughly 84,000 distinct CDR3 sequences; 95% to 96% of them were found once. The top ten hold approximately 0.42% of the sample. Sample: CD8+ T cells from PBMCs. The receptor source for this set is a human donor with Susac syndrome.

V is TRBV27 and J is TRBJ2-3; a weak D match, TRBD2 (6 bases). CDR1 MNHEY and CDR2 SMNVEV come from the germline V gene (reference sequence). Deletions cut 8 bases from V and 0 bases from J, with 18 bases between. The CDR3 runs 16 residues. The CDR3 is CASQRRDGSSTDTQYF. For the CDR3, the DNA is TGTGCCAGCCAGAGGAGGGACGGCTCTAGCACAGATACGCAGTATTTT.

This clonotype was seen a handful of times. The V call is TRBV11-2, the J call TRBJ1-1; no definite D call. Trimming removed 4 bases at V and 5 bases at J, with 5 bases between. This CDR3 is 11 amino acids long. Per the germline V gene, CDR1 is SGHAT and CDR2 is FQNNGV. CDR3 residues: CASSSGTEAFF. The CDR3 nucleotides are TGTGCCAGCAGCTCCGGAACTGAAGCTTTCTTT.

V usage is TRBV6-6 and J usage is TRBJ1-2; 8 positions match TRBD1. Losses at the gene ends were 5 bases for V and 2 bases for J; bases not matched to a gene: 4. This CDR3 region has 14 residues. The germline gives CDR1 MNHNY, CDR2 SVGAGI (reference sequence). The CDR3 protein is CASSPDRENYGYTF. The CDR3 region has the DNA TGTGCCAGCAGTCCGGACAGGGAAAACTATGGCTACACCTTC.

This sequence joins TRBV3-1 and TRBJ2-1; no definite D call. V was cut by 1 base and J by 0 bases, with 10 bases left in between. The length of the CDR3 is 16 residues. Per the germline V gene, CDR1 is LGHDT and CDR2 is YNNKEL (reference sequence). The DNA for the CDR3 is TGTGCCAGCAGCCAAGGATTCCGGAGCTCCTACAATGAGCAGTTCTTC. This sequence encodes CASSQGFRSSYNEQFF.

This rearrangement joins TRBV29-1 to TRBJ2-1; D gene uncertain. Trimming shortened V by 6 bases and J by 1 base, and 7 bases separated the two germline ends. Germline V gene sequence: CDR1 SQVTM, CDR2 ANQGSEA. The CDR3 runs 12 residues. CDR3: CSVTASYNEQFF. CDR3 bases: TGCAGCGTAACCGCATCCTACAATGAGCAGTTCTTC.

The V and J genes are TRBV20-1 and TRBJ2-7; tentative D call: TRBD2 (5 bases). Between the trimmed V and J ends, which lost 3 bases and 3 bases, there was a span of 9 bases. The CDR3 is made up of 12 amino acids. CDR1 and CDR2 from the germline V gene are DFQATT and SNEGSKA (reference sequence). CDR3 DNA: TGCAGTGCTAGGGACTCTCTCTACGAGCAGTACTTC. This sequence encodes CSARDSLYEQYF.

V and J are TRBV29-1 and TRBJ2-2; D possibly uses TRBD1 or TRBD2 (5 bases each). The CDR3 loop spans 16 amino acids. The V end was cut by 2 bases, the J end by 6 bases, with 19 bases between. Per germline, CDR1 SQVTM and CDR2 ANQGSEA. Here the CDR3 DNA reads TGCAGCGTTGAAAGTCGGGCAGGGAGTCGTCCCGGGGAGCTGTTTTTT. Amino acids: CSVESRAGSRPGELFF.

The V call is TRBV20-1, the J call TRBJ2-1; 10 nucleotides match TRBD2. The V and J ends lost 0 bases and 2 bases, in that order; junction bases with no gene match: 7. Germline CDR1 is DFQATT and CDR2 is SNEGSKA (reference sequence). The CDR3 extends over 17 amino acids. CDR3 region: CSARDQGGLAAYNEQFF. DNA of the CDR3: TGCAGTGCTAGAGATCAGGGTGGACTAGCGGCCTACAATGAGCAGTTCTTC.

The gene calls are TRBV7-2 and TRBJ2-7; no definite D call. In germline, CDR1 is SGHTA, CDR2 FQGNSA. V was clipped by 3 bases and J by 0 bases, with 9 bases between them. The CDR3 runs to 14 residues. As DNA, the CDR3 is TGTGCCAGCAGCTTTCGTGGAAGCTCCTACGAGCAGTACTTC. Protein sequence: CASSFRGSSYEQYF.

The rearrangement joins TRBV25-1 to TRBJ2-2; D is ambiguous. The CDR3 runs to 13 residues. Germline V gives CDR1 MGHDK, CDR2 SYGVNS. V gave up 3 bases and J gave up 6 bases, with 8 bases separating them. CDR3 loop: CASSDGGPGELFF. CDR3 in DNA: TGTGCCAGCAGTGATGGTGGGCCCGGGGAGCTGTTTTTT.

The V and J genes are TRBV4-3 and TRBJ1-2, with D unresolved. The CDR3 is made up of 16 amino acids. Germline loops: CDR1 LGHNA, CDR2 YSLEER. V was pared by 1 base and J by 0 bases, with 12 bases between. CDR3 coding DNA: TGCGCCAGCAGCCAAGGGAGGAGTACACCTAACTATGGCTACACCTTC. It translates to CASSQGRSTPNYGYTF.

The genes are TRBV29-1 and TRBJ2-1; a possible D gene is TRBD1 (6 bases). The length of the CDR3 is 13 residues. V was cut by 7 bases and J by 6 bases, with 16 bases left in between. CDR1 and CDR2 from the germline V gene are SQVTM and ANQGSEA. The CDR3 region is CSATDRISNEQFF. CDR3 sequence (DNA): TGCAGCGCTACTGACAGGATCAGCAATGAGCAGTTCTTC.

V and J are TRBV27 and TRBJ2-6, with a weak D call TRBD1 (5 bases). CDR3 length: 20 amino acids. Germline loops: CDR1 MNHEY, CDR2 SMNVEV (reference sequence). V shed 5 bases and J shed 4 bases, with 27 bases lying between them. The DNA for the CDR3 is TGTGCCAGCAGTCGAGGTCCGACAGATTTGGGATTGGTAGGGGCCAACGTCCTGACTTTC. Protein: CASSRGPTDLGLVGANVLTF.

Note on this clonotype: Germline is not matched at one junction end, which may reflect a read error. The rearrangement links TRBV7-7 to TRBJ2-1; 12 nucleotides line up with TRBD2. CDR1 SSHAT and CDR2 FNYEAQ come from the germline V gene (reference sequence). The CDR3 length is 16 residues. CDR3 region: CASSFGGLAGYNEQFF. In nucleotides, the CDR3 is TGTGCTAGCAGCTTCGGGGGACTAGCGGGCTACAATGAGCAGTTCTTC. The full variable domain, rest sourced from reference TRBV7-7 and TRBJ2-1, is GAGVSQSPRYKVTKRGQDVTLRCDPISSHATLYWYQQALGQGPEFLTYFNYEAQPDKSGLPSDRFSAERPEGSISTLTIQRTEQRDSAMYRCASSFGGLAGYNEQFFGPGTRLTVL.

The chain links TRBV20-1 to TRBJ1-5; TRBD1 is a possible D gene (5 bases). The V and J ends lost 5 bases and 4 bases respectively, with 27 bases between them. This CDR3 contains 18 residues. CDR1 is DFQATT and CDR2 is SNEGSKA in the germline V gene (reference sequence). The CDR3: CSAFSGTRAARVNQPQHF. As DNA, the CDR3 is TGCAGTGCTTTCAGTGGGACTAGGGCCGCCCGAGTAAATCAGCCCCAGCATTTT.

The rearrangement joins TRBV6-5 to TRBJ2-7, with 7 positions matching TRBD1. Germline-derived CDR1 and CDR2 are MNHEY and SVGAGI. This CDR3 is 17 amino acids long. V lost 0 bases and J lost 0; bases outside the gene matches: 8. The CDR3 loop is CASSYSISTGASYEQYF. CDR3 sequence (DNA): TGTGCCAGCAGTTACTCGATAAGCACAGGGGCCTCCTACGAGCAGTACTTC.

V and J are TRBV29-1 and TRBJ2-7; weak D call: TRBD2 (6 bases). Trimming removed 4 bases from V and 6 bases from J, with 10 bases in between. This CDR3 is built from 11 residues. CDR1 is SQVTM, CDR2 ANQGSEA, per germline. CDR3 protein: CSVVRGGEQYF. In DNA form, the CDR3 reads TGCAGCGTTGTGCGGGGCGGCGAGCAGTACTTC.

The chain combines TRBV9 with TRBJ2-1; TRBD2 aligns across 8 bases. V lost 4 bases, J lost 5 bases, and 2 bases stayed unmatched. The germline V gene has CDR1 SGDLS and CDR2 YYNGEE. CDR3 length equals 13 residues. This CDR3 reads CASSPGGNNEQFF. CDR3 nucleotide sequence: TGTGCCAGCAGCCCGGGGGGGAACAATGAGCAGTTCTTC.

J is TRBJ1-5 and V is TRBV18; D is unclear. Trimming shortened V by 6 bases and J by 5 bases, and 11 bases separated the two germline ends. CDR1 is KGHSH, CDR2 LQKENI, per germline. The CDR3 has 13 residues. CDR3 region: CASSGEPYQPQHF. CDR3 nucleotides: TGTGCCAGCTCCGGGGAGCCCTATCAGCCCCAGCATTTT.

J is TRBJ2-5 and V is TRBV20-1; 9 bases line up with TRBD2. Germline V lookup: CDR1 DFQATT, CDR2 SNEGSKA (reference sequence). This CDR3 is built from 16 residues. V lost 1 base, J lost 2 bases, and 8 bases stayed unmatched. CDR3 bases: TGCAGTGCTAGAGCACTTCGGAGCGGGAGGCAAGAGACCCAGTACTTC. This translates into CSARALRSGRQETQYF.

The V call is TRBV27, the J call TRBJ2-3; D gene uncertain. With 1 base removed from V and 1 base from J, the gap between germline ends came to 6 bases. CDR1 MNHEY and CDR2 SMNVEV come from the germline V gene (reference sequence). This CDR3 contains 14 residues. In DNA, the CDR3 is TGTGCCAGCAGTTTATTCCCCGGCACAGATACGCAGTATTTT. Protein sequence: CASSLFPGTDTQYF.

The chain links TRBV6-6 to TRBJ2-7; D may be TRBD2 (6 bases). V was clipped by 8 bases and J by 1 base, with 12 bases between them. The CDR3 runs 13 residues. Germline V gene data show CDR1 as MNHNY and CDR2 as SVGAGI (reference sequence). CDR3 nucleotide sequence: TGTGCCAGCGGCGGGGAACTTTCCTACGAGCAGTACTTC. Residues: CASGGELSYEQYF.

The chain combines TRBV6-5 with TRBJ2-1; unclear D gene. There are 18 residues in the CDR3. CDR1 is MNHEY and CDR2 is SVGAGI in the germline V gene. V was trimmed by 0 bases and J by 6 bases, leaving 21 bases between them. The CDR3 loop is CASSYSSASPVVTNEQFF. CDR3 in DNA: TGTGCCAGCAGTTACTCGAGTGCGAGTCCGGTGGTCACCAATGAGCAGTTCTTC.

This clonotype was detected once. V is TRBV14 and J is TRBJ2-1; 12 bases fit TRBD2. With V trimmed by 4 bases and J by 6 bases, 1 base remained unmatched. CDR1 and CDR2 (germline): SGHDN, FVKESK. The CDR3 loop spans 14 amino acids. CDR3 loop: CASSPTSGSNEQFF. CDR3 bases: TGTGCCAGCAGCCCGACTAGCGGGAGCAATGAGCAGTTCTTC.

This chain uses TRBV5-1 with TRBJ2-3, with D unresolved. This CDR3 is 13 amino acids long. Trimming took 2 bases from V and 5 from J, leaving 9 bases between them. Looked up from germline, CDR1 is SGHRS and CDR2 is YFSETQ. For the CDR3, the DNA is TGCGCCAGCAGCTTACGGAATGAAGATACGCAGTATTTT. This translates into CASSLRNEDTQYF.

The CDR3 DNA reads as TGCAGTGTCCCGGACAGGGGGCACTTTGAAGCTTTCTTT. Protein: CSVPDRGHFEAFF. This chain connects TRBV20-1 to TRBJ1-1, with 11 bases fitting TRBD1. The CDR3 sequence is 13 residues long. CDR1 DFQATT and CDR2 SNEGSKA come from the germline V gene (reference sequence). The trim removed 7 bases at V and 7 bases at J, leaving 8 bases unmatched.

The V call is TRBV4-3, the J call TRBJ2-7; D is unclear. Germline loops: CDR1 LGHNA, CDR2 YSLEER. V dropped 0 bases and J dropped 6 bases, with 9 bases sitting between them. The CDR3 contains 13 residues. The CDR3: CASSQDLGGEQYV. For the CDR3, the DNA is TGCGCCAGCAGCCAAGATTTGGGCGGCGAGCAGTACGTC.

The V gene is TRBV7-9, the J gene TRBJ2-1; perhaps TRBD2 as D (5 bases). The CDR3 has 13 amino acids. The V and J ends lost 1 base and 6 bases respectively, with 7 bases between them. Per germline, CDR1 SEHNR and CDR2 FQNEAQ (reference sequence). The CDR3 DNA is TGTGCCAGCAGCTTAGTGAGGGCCAATGAGCAGTTCTTC. Its protein is CASSLVRANEQFF.